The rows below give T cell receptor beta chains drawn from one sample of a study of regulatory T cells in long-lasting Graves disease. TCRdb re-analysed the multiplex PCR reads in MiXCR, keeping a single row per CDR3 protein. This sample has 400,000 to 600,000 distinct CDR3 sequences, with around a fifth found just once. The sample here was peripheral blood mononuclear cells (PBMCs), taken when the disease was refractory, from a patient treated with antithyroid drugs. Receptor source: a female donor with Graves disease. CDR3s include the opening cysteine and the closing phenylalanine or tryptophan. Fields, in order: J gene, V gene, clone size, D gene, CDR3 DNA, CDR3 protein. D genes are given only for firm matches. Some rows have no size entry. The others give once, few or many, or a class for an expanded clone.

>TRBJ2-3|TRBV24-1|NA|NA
TGTGCCACCCTGGCGGGTAACACAGATACGCAGTATTTT
CATLAGNTDTQYF
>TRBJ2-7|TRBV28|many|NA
TGTGCCAGCAGCCCCGACAGAAAGTCCTACGAGCAGTACTTC
CASSPDRKSYEQYF
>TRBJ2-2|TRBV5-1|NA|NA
TGCGCCAGCAGCTTACAGGGAGTTGGTGGGGAGCTGTTTTTT
CASSLQGVGGELFF
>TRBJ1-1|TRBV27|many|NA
TGTGCCAGCAGCCCCAGCGGGGGGGGCGTTACTGAAGCTTTCTTT
CASSPSGGGVTEAFF
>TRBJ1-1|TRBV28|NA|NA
TGTGCCAGCAGGTACAACGACAGGCAGCTCACTGAAGCTTTCTTT
CASRYNDRQLTEAFF
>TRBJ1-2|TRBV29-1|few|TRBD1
TGCAGCGTTGAAGAATACGGGACAGGGGAGGGTGGCTACACCTTC
CSVEEYGTGEGGYTF
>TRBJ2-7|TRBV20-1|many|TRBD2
TGCAGTGCTTTGTCTAGCGGGGGGGCGGACGAGCAGTACTTC
CSALSSGGADEQYF
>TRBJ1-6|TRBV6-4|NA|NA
TGTGCCAGCACCCTAGGTCGAGACGCCTATAATTCACCCCTCCACTTT
CASTLGRDAYNSPLHF
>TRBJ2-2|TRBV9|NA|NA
TGTGCCAGCAGCGCAACCGAGCCGAACACCGGGGAGCTGTTTTTT
CASSATEPNTGELFF
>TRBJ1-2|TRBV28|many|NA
TGTGCCAGCAGTTTCGGGACCGGGACTAACTATGGCTACACCTTC
CASSFGTGTNYGYTF
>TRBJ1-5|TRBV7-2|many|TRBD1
TGTGCCAGCAGCTTCGCCTCACGGACAGGGTTCAATCAGCCCCAGCATTTT
CASSFASRTGFNQPQHF
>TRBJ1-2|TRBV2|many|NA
TGTGCCAGCAAGGTCGGGGGCGGTGGCTACACCTTC
CASKVGGGGYTF
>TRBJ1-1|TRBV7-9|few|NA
TGTGCCAGCAGCCCTGGTGAAAGCAGCTACACTGAAGCTTTCTTT
CASSPGESSYTEAFF
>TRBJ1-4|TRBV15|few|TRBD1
TGTGCCACCAGCAGAGCCCGACAGGGGGCTAATGAAAAACTGTTTTTT
CATSRARQGANEKLFF
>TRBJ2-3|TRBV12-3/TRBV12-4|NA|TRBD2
TGTGCCAGCAGTTCTAGCGGTAGCACAGATACGCAGTATTTT
CASSSSGSTDTQYF
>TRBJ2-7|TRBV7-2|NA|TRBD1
TGTGCCAGCAGTTGGGACAGGGATTACTCCTACGAGCAGTACTTC
CASSWDRDYSYEQYF